This T cell receptor beta chain was obtained from a study of blood T cell repertoires in COVID-19. Background on the study: The United States, Italy and Spain supplied acute and convalescent COVID-19 samples. PBMCs, B-cell-depleted T cells, or T cells provided the cDNA or gDNA that made up the material.

Authors' data handling: Amplification of reference gene primers provided the estimated nucleated cell counts. The protocol was immunoSEQ multiplex PCR, while the TCRdb copy is restricted to in-frame clones and leaves out a portion. V and J calls and clone size are as listed in that table; D and trimming were resolved from the DNA. This sample has about 66,000 clones, with just under 90% found just once. There are 18 residues in the CDR3. V lost 1 base and J lost 3; bases outside the gene matches: 7. Germline-derived CDR1 and CDR2 are SGHDN and FVKESK. The V and J genes are TRBV14 and TRBJ1-6, with 9 bases that match TRBD1. This TCR was sampled from a man aged 55 to 70 with acute or convalescent COVID-19. Sample: peripheral blood. CDR3 loop: CASSQAWRTGDYNSPLHF. The CDR3 nucleotides read TGTGCCAGCAGCCAAGCCTGGAGGACAGGGGACTATAATTCACCCCTCCACTTT.